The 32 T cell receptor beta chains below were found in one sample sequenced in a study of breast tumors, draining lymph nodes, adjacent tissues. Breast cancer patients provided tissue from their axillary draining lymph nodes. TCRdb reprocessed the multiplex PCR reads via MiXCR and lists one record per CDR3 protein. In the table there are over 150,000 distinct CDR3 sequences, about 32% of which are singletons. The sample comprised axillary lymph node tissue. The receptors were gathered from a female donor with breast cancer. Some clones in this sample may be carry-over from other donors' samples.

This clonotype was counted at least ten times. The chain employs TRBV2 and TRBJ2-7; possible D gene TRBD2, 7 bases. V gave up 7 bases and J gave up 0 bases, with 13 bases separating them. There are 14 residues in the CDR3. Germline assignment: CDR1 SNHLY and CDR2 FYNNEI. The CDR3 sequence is CASKGGGGSYEQYF. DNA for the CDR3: TGTGCCAGCAAGGGAGGGGGGGGCTCCTACGAGCAGTACTTC. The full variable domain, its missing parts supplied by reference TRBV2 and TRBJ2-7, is EPEVTQTPSHQVTQMGQEVILRCVPISNHLYFYWYRQILGQKVEFLVSFYNNEISEKSEIFDDQFSVERPDGSNFTLKIRSTKLEDSAMYFCASKGGGGSYEQYFGPGTRLTVT.

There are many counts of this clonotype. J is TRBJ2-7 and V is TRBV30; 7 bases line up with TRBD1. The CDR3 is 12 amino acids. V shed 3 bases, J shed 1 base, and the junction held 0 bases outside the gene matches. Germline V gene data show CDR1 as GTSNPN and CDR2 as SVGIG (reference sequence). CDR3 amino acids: CAWRGQSYEQYF. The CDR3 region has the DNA TGTGCCTGGAGGGGACAGTCCTACGAGCAGTACTTC.

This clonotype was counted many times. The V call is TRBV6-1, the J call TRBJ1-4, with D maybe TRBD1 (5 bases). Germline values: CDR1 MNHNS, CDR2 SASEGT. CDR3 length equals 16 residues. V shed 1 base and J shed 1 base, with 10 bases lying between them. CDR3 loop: CASSEVTGGTNEKLFF. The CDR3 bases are TGTGCCAGCAGTGAAGTCACAGGCGGAACTAATGAAAAACTGTTTTTT.

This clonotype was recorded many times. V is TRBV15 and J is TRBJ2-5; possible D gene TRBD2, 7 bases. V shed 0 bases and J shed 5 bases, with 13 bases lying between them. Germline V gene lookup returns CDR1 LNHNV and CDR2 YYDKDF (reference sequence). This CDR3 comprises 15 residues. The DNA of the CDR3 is TGTGCCACCAGCAGAGATCAGGGGACTACGGAGACCCAGTACTTC. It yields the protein CATSRDQGTTETQYF.

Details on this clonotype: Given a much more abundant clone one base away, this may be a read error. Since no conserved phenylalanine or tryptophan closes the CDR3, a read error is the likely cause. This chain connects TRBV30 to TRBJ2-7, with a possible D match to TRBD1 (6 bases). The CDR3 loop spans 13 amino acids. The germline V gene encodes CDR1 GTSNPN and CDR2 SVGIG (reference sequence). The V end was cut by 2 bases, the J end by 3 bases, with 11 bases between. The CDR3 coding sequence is TGTGCCTGGAGTAGTATAGGGGGCTACGAGCAGTACTGC. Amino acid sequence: CAWSSIGGYEQYC.

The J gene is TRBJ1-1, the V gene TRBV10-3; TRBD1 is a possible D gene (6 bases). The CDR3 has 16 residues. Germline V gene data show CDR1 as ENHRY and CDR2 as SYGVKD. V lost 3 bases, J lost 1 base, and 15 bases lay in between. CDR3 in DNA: TGTGCCATCAGTGATCCGGCACAGGGAGCGAACACTGAAGCTTTCTTT. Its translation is CAISDPAQGANTEAFF.

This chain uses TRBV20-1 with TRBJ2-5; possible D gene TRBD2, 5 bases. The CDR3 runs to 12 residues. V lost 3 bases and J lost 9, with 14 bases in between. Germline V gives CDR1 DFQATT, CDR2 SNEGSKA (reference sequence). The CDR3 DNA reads TGCAGTGCTAGGGGGAGCAATCAGCCCCAGTACTTC. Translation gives CSARGSNQPQYF.

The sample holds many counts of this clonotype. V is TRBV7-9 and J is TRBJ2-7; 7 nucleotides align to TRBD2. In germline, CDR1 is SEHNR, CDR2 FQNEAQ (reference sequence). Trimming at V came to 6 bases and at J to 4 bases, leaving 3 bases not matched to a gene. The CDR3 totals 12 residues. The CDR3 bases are TGTGCCAGCAGGGGGGGGGGATACGAGCAGTACTTC. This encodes CASRGGGYEQYF.

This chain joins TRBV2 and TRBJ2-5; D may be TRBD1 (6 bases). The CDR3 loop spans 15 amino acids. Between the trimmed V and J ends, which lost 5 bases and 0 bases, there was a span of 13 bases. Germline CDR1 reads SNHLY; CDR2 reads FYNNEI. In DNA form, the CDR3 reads TGTGCCAGCAGTTACAGGGACACCGACCAAGAGACCCAGTACTTC. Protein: CASSYRDTDQETQYF. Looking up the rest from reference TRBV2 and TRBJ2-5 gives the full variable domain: EPEVTQTPSHQVTQMGQEVILRCVPISNHLYFYWYRQILGQKVEFLVSFYNNEISEKSEIFDDQFSVERPDGSNFTLKIRSTKLEDSAMYFCASSYRDTDQETQYFGPGTRLLVL.

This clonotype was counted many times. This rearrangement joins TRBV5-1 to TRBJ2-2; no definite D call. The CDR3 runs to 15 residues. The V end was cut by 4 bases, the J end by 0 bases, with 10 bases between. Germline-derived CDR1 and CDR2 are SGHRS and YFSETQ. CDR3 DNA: TGCGCCAGCAGCCGAGGCAGCGCGAACACCGGGGAGCTGTTTTTT. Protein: CASSRGSANTGELFF.

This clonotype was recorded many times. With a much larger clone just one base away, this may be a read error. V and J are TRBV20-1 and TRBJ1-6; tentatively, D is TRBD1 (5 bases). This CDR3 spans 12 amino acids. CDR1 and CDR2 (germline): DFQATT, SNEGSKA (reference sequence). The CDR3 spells CSALGGNSPPHF. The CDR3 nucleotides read TGCAGTGCCTTGGGGGGTAATTCACCCCCCCACTTT.

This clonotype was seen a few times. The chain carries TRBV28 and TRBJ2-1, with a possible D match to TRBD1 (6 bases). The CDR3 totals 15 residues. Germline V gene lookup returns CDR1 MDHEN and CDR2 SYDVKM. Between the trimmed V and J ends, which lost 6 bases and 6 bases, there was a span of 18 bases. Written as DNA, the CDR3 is TGTGCCAGCAGGTACTGGGACAAAAAGGGCAATGAGCAGTTCTTC. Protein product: CASRYWDKKGNEQFF.

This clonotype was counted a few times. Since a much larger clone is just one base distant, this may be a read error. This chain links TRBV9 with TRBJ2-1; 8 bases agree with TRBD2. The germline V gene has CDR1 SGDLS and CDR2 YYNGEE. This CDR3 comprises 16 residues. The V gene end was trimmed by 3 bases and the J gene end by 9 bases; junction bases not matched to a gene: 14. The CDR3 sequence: CASSAAGAGVGAEQFF. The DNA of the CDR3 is TGTGCCAGCAGCGCCGCGGGAGCGGGGGTCGGGGCTGAGCAGTTCTTC.

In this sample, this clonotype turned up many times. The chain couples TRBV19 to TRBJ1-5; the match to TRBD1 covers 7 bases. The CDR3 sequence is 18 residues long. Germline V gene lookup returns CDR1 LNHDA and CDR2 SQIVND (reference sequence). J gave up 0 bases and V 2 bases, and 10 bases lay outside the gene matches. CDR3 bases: TGTGCCAGTAGTATACGACAGGGAGGGTGGGATAGCAATCAGCCCCAGCATTTT. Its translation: CASSIRQGGWDSNQPQHF.

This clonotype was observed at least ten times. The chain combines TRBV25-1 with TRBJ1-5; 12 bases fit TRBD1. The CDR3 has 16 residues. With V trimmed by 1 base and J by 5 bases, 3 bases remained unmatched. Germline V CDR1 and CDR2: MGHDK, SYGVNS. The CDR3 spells CASSESGTGGDQPQHF. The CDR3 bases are TGTGCCAGCAGTGAATCCGGGACAGGGGGCGATCAGCCCCAGCATTTT.

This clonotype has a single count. The CDR3 DNA reads as TGTGCCAGCAGCTACACTAGCGGTGCCTACAATGAGCAGTTCTTC. This gives the protein CASSYTSGAYNEQFF. The chain links TRBV6-2 or TRBV6-3 to TRBJ2-1; TRBD2 aligns across 8 bases. The CDR3 is made up of 15 amino acids. Unmatched junction bases numbered 6, after V lost 6 bases and J lost 2 bases. The germline V gene encodes CDR1 MNHEY and CDR2 SVGEGT.

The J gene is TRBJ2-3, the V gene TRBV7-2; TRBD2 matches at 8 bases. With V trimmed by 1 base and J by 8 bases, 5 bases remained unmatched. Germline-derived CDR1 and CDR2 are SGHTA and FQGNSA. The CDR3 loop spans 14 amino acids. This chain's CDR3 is CASSLDAGGGTQYF. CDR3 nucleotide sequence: TGTGCCAGCAGCTTAGATGCGGGGGGCGGTACGCAGTATTTT. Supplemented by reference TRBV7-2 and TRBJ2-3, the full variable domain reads GAGVSQSPSNKVTEKGKDVELRCDPISGHTALYWYRQSLGQGLEFLIYFQGNSAPDKSGLPSDRFSAERTGGSVSTLTIQRTQQEDSAVYLCASSLDAGGGTQYFGPGTRLTVL.

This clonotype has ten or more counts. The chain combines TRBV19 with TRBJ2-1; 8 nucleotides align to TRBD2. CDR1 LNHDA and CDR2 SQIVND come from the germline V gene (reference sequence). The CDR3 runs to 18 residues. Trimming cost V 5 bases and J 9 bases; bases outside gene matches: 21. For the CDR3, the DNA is TGTGCCAGTAGTCCGATCGGGGGGGGACGGGGCAATATCGGTGAGCAGTTCTTC. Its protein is CASSPIGGGRGNIGEQFF.

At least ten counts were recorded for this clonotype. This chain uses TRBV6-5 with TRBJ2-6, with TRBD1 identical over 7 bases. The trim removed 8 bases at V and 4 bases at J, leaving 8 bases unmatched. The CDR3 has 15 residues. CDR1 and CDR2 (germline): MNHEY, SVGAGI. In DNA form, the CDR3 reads TGTGCCAGCGCCCGACAGGGATACGGGGCCAACGTCCTGACTTTC. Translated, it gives CASARQGYGANVLTF.

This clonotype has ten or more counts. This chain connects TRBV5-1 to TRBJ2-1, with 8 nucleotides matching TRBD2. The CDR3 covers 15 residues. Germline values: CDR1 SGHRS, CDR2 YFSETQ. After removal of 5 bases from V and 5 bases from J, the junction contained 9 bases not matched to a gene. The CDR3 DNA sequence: TGCGCCAGCAGTGAAAGCGGGGGCCCTGACAATGAGCAGTTCTTC. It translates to CASSESGGPDNEQFF.

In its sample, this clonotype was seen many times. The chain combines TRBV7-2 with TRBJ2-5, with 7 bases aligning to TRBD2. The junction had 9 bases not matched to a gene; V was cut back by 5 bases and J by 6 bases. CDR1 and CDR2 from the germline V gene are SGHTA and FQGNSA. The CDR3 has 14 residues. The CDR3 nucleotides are TGTGCCAGCAGCCCCGTGGGGGGGAGGAAGACCCAGTACTTC. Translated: CASSPVGGRKTQYF.

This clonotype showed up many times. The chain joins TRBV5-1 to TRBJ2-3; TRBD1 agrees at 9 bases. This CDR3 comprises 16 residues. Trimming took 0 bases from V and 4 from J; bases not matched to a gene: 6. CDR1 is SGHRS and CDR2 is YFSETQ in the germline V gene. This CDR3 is CASSLGDRVFSDTQYF. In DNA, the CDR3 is TGCGCCAGCAGCTTGGGGGACAGGGTTTTCTCAGATACGCAGTATTTT.

CDR3 nucleotide sequence: TGTGCCAGTAGTATAGGAGGGGTGAACACTGAAGCTTTCTTT. The encoded protein is CASSIGGVNTEAFF. The chain employs TRBV19 and TRBJ1-1; tentatively, D is TRBD1 (5 bases). The CDR3 length is 14 residues. V was pared by 1 base and J by 0 bases, with 6 bases between. Germline values: CDR1 LNHDA, CDR2 SQIVND (reference sequence).

CDR3 nucleotides: TGTGCCAGCAGCTTCGACAGGGGTGTGGGGTACTTC. This gives the protein CASSFDRGVGYF. The chain combines TRBV7-9 with TRBJ2-7, with 8 bases fitting TRBD1. The CDR3 runs 12 residues. Trimming took 3 bases from V and 12 from J; bases not matched to a gene: 7. The germline V gene has CDR1 SEHNR and CDR2 FQNEAQ (reference sequence).

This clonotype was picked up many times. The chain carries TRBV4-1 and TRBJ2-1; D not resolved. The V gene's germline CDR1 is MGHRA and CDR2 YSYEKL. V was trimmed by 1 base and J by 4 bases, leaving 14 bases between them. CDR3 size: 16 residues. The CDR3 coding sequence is TGCGCCAGCAGCCAAGCGGCCCCGGCACGGTACAATGAGCAGTTCTTC. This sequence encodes CASSQAAPARYNEQFF.

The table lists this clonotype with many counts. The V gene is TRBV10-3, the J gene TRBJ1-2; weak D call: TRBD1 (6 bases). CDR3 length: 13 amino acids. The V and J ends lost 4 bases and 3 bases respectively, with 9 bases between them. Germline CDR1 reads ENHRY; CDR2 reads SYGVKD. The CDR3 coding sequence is TGTGCCATCAGTGTGGACAGTGACTATGGCTACACCTTC. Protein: CAISVDSDYGYTF.

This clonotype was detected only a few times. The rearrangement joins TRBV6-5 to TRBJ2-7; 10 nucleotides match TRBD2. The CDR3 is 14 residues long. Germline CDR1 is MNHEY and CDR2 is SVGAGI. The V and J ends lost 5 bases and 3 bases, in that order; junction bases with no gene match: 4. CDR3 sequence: CASSHQRGGYEQYF. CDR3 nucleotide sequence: TGTGCCAGCAGTCACCAGCGGGGGGGCTACGAGCAGTACTTC.

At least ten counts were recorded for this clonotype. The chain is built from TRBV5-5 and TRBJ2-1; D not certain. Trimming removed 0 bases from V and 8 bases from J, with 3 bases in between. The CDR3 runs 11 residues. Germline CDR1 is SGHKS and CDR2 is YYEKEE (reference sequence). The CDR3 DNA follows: TGTGCCAGCAGCTTGGTTGATGAGCAGTTCTTC. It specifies CASSLVDEQFF.

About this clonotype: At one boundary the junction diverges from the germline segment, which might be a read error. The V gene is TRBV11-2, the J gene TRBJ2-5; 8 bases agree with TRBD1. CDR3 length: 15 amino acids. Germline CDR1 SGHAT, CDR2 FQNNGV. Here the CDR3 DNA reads TGTGCCAGCGGACGGACAGGGAAATCCCAAGAGACCCAGCACTTC. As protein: CASGRTGKSQETQHF. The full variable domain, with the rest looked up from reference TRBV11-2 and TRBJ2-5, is EAGVAQSPRYKIIEKRQSVAFWCNPISGHATLYWYQQILGQGPKLLIQFQNNGVVDDSQLPKDRFSAERLKGVDSTLKIQPAKLEDSAVYLCASGRTGKSQETQHFGPGTRLLVL.

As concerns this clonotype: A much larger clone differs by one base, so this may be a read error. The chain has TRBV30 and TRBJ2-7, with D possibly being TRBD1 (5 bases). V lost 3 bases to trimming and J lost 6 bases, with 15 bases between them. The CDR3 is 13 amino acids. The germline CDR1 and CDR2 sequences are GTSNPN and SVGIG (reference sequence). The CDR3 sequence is CAWSRASWSEQYF. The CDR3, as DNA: TGTGCCTGGAGCAGGGCTAGTTGGAGCGAGCAGTACTTC.

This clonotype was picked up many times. The CDR3 region has the DNA TGTGCCATCAGTGAGGCTCAAGAGACCCAGTACTTC. This translates into CAISEAQETQYF. V is TRBV10-3 and J is TRBJ2-5; D not resolved. The CDR3 has 12 amino acids. Germline assignment: CDR1 ENHRY and CDR2 SYGVKD. Trimming shortened V by 2 bases and J by 2 bases, and 3 bases separated the two germline ends.

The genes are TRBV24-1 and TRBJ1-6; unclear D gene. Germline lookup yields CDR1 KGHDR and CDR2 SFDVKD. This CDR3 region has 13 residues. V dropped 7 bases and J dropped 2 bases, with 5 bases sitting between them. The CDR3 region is CATRGTYNSPLHF. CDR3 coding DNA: TGTGCCACCAGGGGTACCTATAATTCACCCCTCCACTTT.